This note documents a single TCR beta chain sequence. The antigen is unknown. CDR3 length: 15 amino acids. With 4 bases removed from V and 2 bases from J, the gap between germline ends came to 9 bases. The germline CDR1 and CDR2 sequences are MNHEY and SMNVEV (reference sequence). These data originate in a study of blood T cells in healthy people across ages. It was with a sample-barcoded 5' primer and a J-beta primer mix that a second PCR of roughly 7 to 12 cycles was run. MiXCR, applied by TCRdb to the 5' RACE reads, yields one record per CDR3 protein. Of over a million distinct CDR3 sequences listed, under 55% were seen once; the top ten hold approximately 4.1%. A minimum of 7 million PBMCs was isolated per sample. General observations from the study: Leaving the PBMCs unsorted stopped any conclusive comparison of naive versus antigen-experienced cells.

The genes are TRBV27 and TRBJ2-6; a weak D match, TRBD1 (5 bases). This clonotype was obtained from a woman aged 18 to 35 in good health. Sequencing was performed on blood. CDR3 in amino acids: CASSSGKPGANVLTF. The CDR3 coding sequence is TGTGCCAGCAGTTCAGGGAAACCTGGGGCCAACGTCCTGACTTTC.